This T cell receptor (beta chain) was sequenced for a study of T cell responses to AZD1222 COVID-19 vaccine. Sequenced by immunoSEQ multiplex PCR; TCRdb stores in-frame clones only, minus some. The profile shows 85,000 to 130,000 clones, roughly 91% of them singletons. This CDR3 spans 11 amino acids. V was cut by 4 bases and J by 6 bases, with 9 bases left in between. Germline assignment: CDR1 DFQATT and CDR2 SNEGSKA (reference sequence). This sequence joins TRBV20-1 and TRBJ1-1; D unresolved. This clonotype was obtained from an adult who received the AZD1222 COVID-19 vaccine. Sequencing was performed on peripheral blood, taken 28 days after the second AZD1222 dose. Here the CDR3 reads CSAMGRPEAFF. CDR3 nucleotides: TGCAGTGCTATGGGGAGGCCTGAAGCTTTCTTT.